This T cell receptor (beta chain) emerged from a study of technical replicates of blood from a few donors. This CDR3 has 16 amino acids. V trimming: 0 bases; J trimming: 4 bases; junction bases outside the gene matches: 7. CDR1 is MNHEY, CDR2 SVGAGI, per germline. Sequencing used immunoSEQ multiplex PCR; TCRdb keeps in-frame clones, though not all of them. The sample includes approximately 73,000 clones, approximately 92% of them seen just once. The receptor's source is a human donor in good health. This rearrangement joins TRBV6-5 to TRBJ2-7, with 9 positions matching TRBD2. What was sequenced was T cells isolated from PBMCs. CDR3 in amino acids: CASSYSRAGGNYEQYF. CDR3 nucleotide sequence: TGTGCCAGCAGTTACTCGAGAGCGGGAGGAAATTACGAGCAGTACTTC.